This T cell receptor beta chain was sequenced during a study of blood T cell repertoires in COVID-19. Across the study: Acute-phase and convalescent COVID-19 samples originated in the United States, Italy and Spain.

The table came from immunoSEQ multiplex PCR; TCRdb's copy has only in-frame clones and leaves some out. Here the sample spans almost 400,000 clones, under 90% being singletons. Trimming stripped 5 bases from V and 4 bases from J, with 9 bases between. The CDR3 covers 13 residues. The germline V gene encodes CDR1 SGHAT and CDR2 FQDESV (reference sequence). Enrolled through a virtual design, the participants were between roughly 18 and 90 years of age and came from some 26 US areas. Participant reports of clinical history set cohort assignment. Two negative PCRs, clearance, or symptom resolution characterized the recovered Cohort 3 donors.

This clonotype originated in a woman in her twenties or thirties who had recovered from COVID-19. This chain joins TRBV11-1 and TRBJ1-5; a possible D gene is TRBD1 (5 bases). The sample was PBMCs or T cells enriched from blood (not recorded which). DNA of the CDR3: TGTGCCAGCAGCCCTGACAGAAATCAGCCCCAGCATTTT. Its translation: CASSPDRNQPQHF. Full variable domain (rest looked up from reference TRBV11-1 and TRBJ1-5): EAEVAQSPRYKITEKSQAVAFWCDPISGHATLYWYRQILGQGPELLVQFQDESVVDDSQLPKDRFSAERLKGVDSTLKIQPAELGDSAMYLCASSPDRNQPQHFGDGTRLSIL.